This T cell receptor beta chain is from a study of T cell responses to AZD1222 COVID-19 vaccine. Overall study findings and caveats: Regions left unmutated in variants are reportedly the target of nearly half of spike-specific TCRs.

Clones were sequenced by immunoSEQ multiplex PCR, and TCRdb holds only the in-frame ones, with some missing. The repertoire holds roughly 78,000 clones, with roughly 80% as singletons. The CDR3 spans 15 residues. V lost 3 bases to trimming and J lost 6 bases, with 15 bases between them. The germline V gene has CDR1 LGHNA and CDR2 YSLEER. Concerning this clone: What it binds is not known.

The chain employs TRBV4-3 and TRBJ2-1, with D maybe TRBD2 (5 bases). This material consisted of peripheral blood, taken on day 0 of AZD1222 vaccination. This sequence was found in an adult in good health. The CDR3 nucleotides are TGCGCCAGCAGCCAGACCGAGGGCCTAGGCAATGAGCAGTTCTTC. Encoded protein: CASSQTEGLGNEQFF.